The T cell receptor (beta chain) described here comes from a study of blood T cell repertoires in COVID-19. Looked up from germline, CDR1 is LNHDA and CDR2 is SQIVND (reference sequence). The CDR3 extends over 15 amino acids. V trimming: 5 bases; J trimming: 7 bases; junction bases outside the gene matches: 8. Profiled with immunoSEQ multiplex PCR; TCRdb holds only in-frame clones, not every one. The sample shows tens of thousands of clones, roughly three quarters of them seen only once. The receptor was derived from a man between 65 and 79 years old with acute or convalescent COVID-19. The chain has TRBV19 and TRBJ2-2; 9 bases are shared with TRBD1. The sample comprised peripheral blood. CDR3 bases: TGTGCCAGTAGTTCCGGACAGGGGAGATACGGGGAGCTGTTTTTT. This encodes CASSSGQGRYGELFF.